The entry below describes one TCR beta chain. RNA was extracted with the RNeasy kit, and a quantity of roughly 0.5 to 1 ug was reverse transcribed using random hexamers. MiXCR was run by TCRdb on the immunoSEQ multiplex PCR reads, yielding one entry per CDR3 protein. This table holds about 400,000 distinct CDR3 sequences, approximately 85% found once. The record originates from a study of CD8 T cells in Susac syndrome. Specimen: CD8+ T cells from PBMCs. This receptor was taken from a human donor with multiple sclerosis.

This CDR3 reads CATSDTNRGRRFF. The DNA for the CDR3 is TGTGCCACCAGTGATACAAACAGGGGGAGGCGGTTCTTC. The chain employs TRBV24-1 and TRBJ2-1; TRBD1 agrees at 8 bases. CDR1 is KGHDR and CDR2 is SFDVKD in the germline V gene. The CDR3 runs to 13 residues. Trimming cost V 3 bases and J 15 bases; bases outside gene matches: 9.